One sample yielded the 17 T cell receptor beta chains listed below, sequenced in a study of blood T cells in healthy people across ages. A second roughly 7 to 11 cycle PCR used barcoded and J-beta primers. One entry per CDR3 protein, called by TCRdb with MiXCR from the 5' RACE reads. The data contain 1.5 million to 2 million distinct CDR3 sequences, around half of them seen just once; the ten biggest clones take up 2.1%. The sample comprised blood. The origin of the receptors is a woman aged 40 to 50 in good health.

V and J are TRBV6-5 and TRBJ2-1, with a possible D match to TRBD1 (5 bases). The J call may be mistaken, given a closer DNA end match to TRBJ2-7. From germline, CDR1 is MNHEY and CDR2 SVGAGI. This CDR3 spans 16 amino acids. In DNA, the CDR3 is TGTGCCAGCAGTTACCGACAGACGAGCTCCTACAATGAGCAGTACTTC. It translates to CASSYRQTSSYNEQYF.

The chain uses TRBV27 and TRBJ2-4, with 15 bases matching TRBD2. The J call is in doubt because the DNA end fits TRBJ2-7 better. This CDR3 has 15 amino acids. The germline CDR1 and CDR2 sequences are MNHEY and SMNVEV (reference sequence). The CDR3 reads CASSPWGLAGGEQYF. CDR3 bases: TGTGCCAGCAGTCCCTGGGGACTAGCGGGGGGCGAGCAGTACTTC.

This clonotype has a single count. This rearrangement joins TRBV20-1 to TRBJ2-4; D is possibly TRBD2 (6 bases). Deletions cut 6 bases from V and 1 base from J, with 16 bases between. Germline V gene sequence: CDR1 DFQATT, CDR2 SNEGSKA (reference sequence). The CDR3 is 15 amino acids. CDR3 in DNA: TGCAGTGCAAAAATGGAGGAGGGGGCCAAAAACATTCAGTACTTC. This translates into CSAKMEEGAKNIQYF.

This clonotype appeared a few times. This rearrangement joins TRBV6-5 to TRBJ2-7, with TRBD1 matching over 8 bases. The V gene's germline CDR1 is MNHEY and CDR2 SVGAGI. Losses at the gene ends were 7 bases for V and 3 bases for J; bases not matched to a gene: 8. The CDR3 runs 14 residues. The CDR3: CASTRDRSYYEQYF. For the CDR3, the DNA is TGTGCCAGCACTAGGGACAGGTCCTACTACGAGCAGTACTTC.

The J gene is TRBJ2-1, the V gene TRBV20-1, with 9 bases matching TRBD2. CDR1 DFQATT and CDR2 SNEGSKA come from the germline V gene (reference sequence). CDR3 length: 18 residues. The junction had 20 bases not matched to a gene; V was cut back by 1 base and J by 10 bases. The CDR3, as DNA: TGCAGTGCTAGAGTTTCAGGCGGGACTAGCAAGGGGGGGCGGGAGCAGTTCTTC. This codes for CSARVSGGTSKGGREQFF.

This clonotype was seen a few times. The rearrangement uses TRBV28 and TRBJ1-2, with D tentatively TRBD1 (5 bases). The CDR3 totals 14 residues. Trimming pared 1 base from V and 4 bases from J, leaving 10 bases between. Per the germline V gene, CDR1 is MDHEN and CDR2 is SYDVKM. DNA for the CDR3: TGTGCCAGCAGTTTATATACAGACAGCTATGGCTACACCTTC. Its translation: CASSLYTDSYGYTF.

This clonotype has more than one count but fewer than ten. This rearrangement joins TRBV3-1 to TRBJ2-7; D is unresolved. This CDR3 has 16 residues. V was clipped by 4 bases and J by 4 bases, with 20 bases between them. Per the germline V gene, CDR1 is LGHDT and CDR2 is YNNKEL (reference sequence). The CDR3 DNA is TGTGCCAGCAGCCTTGTTCTACGCCCCCCGCTTTACGAGCAGTACTTC. Translation: CASSLVLRPPLYEQYF.

The rearrangement links TRBV7-9 to TRBJ1-5, with TRBD1 as a possible D gene (5 bases). CDR3 length: 17 residues. Per germline, CDR1 SEHNR and CDR2 FQNEAQ (reference sequence). Trimming pared 1 base from V and 4 bases from J, leaving 17 bases between. In nucleotides, the CDR3 is TGTGCCAGCAGCTTAGTTAATATCAGGGATGGAAATCAGCCCCAGCATTTT. It translates to CASSLVNIRDGNQPQHF.

This chain joins TRBV6-2 or TRBV6-3 and TRBJ2-5; the D is unclear. V was shortened by 8 bases and J by 7 bases, with 17 bases between the two germline ends. CDR3 length: 13 amino acids. Germline loops: CDR1 MNHEY, CDR2 SVGEGT. CDR3 region: CASLDGFFRTQYF. The CDR3 region has the DNA TGTGCCAGCTTGGACGGATTTTTTCGGACCCAGTACTTC.

This chain uses TRBV20-1 with TRBJ2-7; possibly TRBD2 for D (6 bases). V lost 1 base and J lost 3, with 10 bases in between. CDR3 size: 13 residues. CDR1 is DFQATT, CDR2 SNEGSKA, per germline (reference sequence). CDR3 nucleotide sequence: TGCAGTGCTAGAGCGGGGGTTGACTACGAGCAGTACTTC. This sequence encodes CSARAGVDYEQYF.

This CDR3 is CASSPQRGPPNYGYTF. The CDR3, as DNA: TGTGCCAGCAGTCCACAAAGAGGGCCCCCGAACTATGGCTACACCTTC. The chain employs TRBV28 and TRBJ1-2; no clear D gene. This CDR3 comprises 16 residues. Per the germline V gene, CDR1 is MDHEN and CDR2 is SYDVKM. Trimming left V 5 bases short and J 2 bases short, with 18 bases between.

In this sample, this clonotype turned up once. The V gene is TRBV7-6, the J gene TRBJ2-3, with a possible D match to TRBD1 (5 bases). Per germline, CDR1 SGHVS and CDR2 FNYEAQ. This CDR3 has 16 amino acids. With 5 bases removed from V and 0 bases from J, the gap between germline ends came to 15 bases. The CDR3 sequence is CASSPRLQGSTDTQYF. As DNA, the CDR3 is TGTGCCAGCAGCCCCCGCCTGCAGGGTAGCACAGATACGCAGTATTTT. The variable domain in full, with the rest retrieved from reference TRBV7-6 and TRBJ2-3, is GAGVSQSPRYKVTKRGQDVALRCDPISGHVSLYWYRQALGQGPEFLTYFNYEAQQDKSGLPNDRFSAERPEGSISTLTIQRTEQRDSAMYRCASSPRLQGSTDTQYFGPGTRLTVL.

The chain uses TRBV29-1 and TRBJ2-4; D is unresolved. Trimming removed 5 bases from V and 13 bases from J, with 24 bases in between. This CDR3 has 14 amino acids. Germline V gene sequence: CDR1 SQVTM, CDR2 ANQGSEA. This CDR3 is CSVRGLSPDQVQYF. In nucleotides, the CDR3 is TGCAGCGTTCGTGGCCTCTCCCCCGATCAGGTACAGTACTTC.

This chain links TRBV2 with TRBJ2-4, with D unclear. In germline, CDR1 is SNHLY, CDR2 FYNNEI. Deletions cut 5 bases from V and 4 bases from J, with 0 bases between. The CDR3 runs to 10 residues. CDR3 amino acids: CASSKNIQYF. In DNA, the CDR3 is TGTGCCAGCAGTAAAAACATTCAGTACTTC.

Concerning this clonotype itself: A read error may account for a junction end that differs from germline. The gene calls are TRBV7-2 and TRBJ2-3; D is possibly TRBD1 (5 bases). This CDR3 spans 13 amino acids. The germline CDR1 and CDR2 sequences are SGHTA and FQGNSA. CDR3 in amino acids: CASSTSFTGTQYF. CDR3 DNA sequence: TGTGCCAGCAGCACCAGCTTCACAGGTACGCAGTATTTT.

The J gene is TRBJ2-4, the V gene TRBV12-3 or TRBV12-4, with D possibly matching TRBD1 (6 bases). V lost 8 bases, J lost 7 bases, and 18 bases lay in between. The CDR3 extends over 14 amino acids. This CDR3 is CASVQGHGGNIQYF. The CDR3 nucleotides are TGTGCCAGCGTCCAGGGACACGGCGGGAACATTCAGTACTTC.

V gene TRBV20-1 combines with J gene TRBJ2-5; D is possibly TRBD2 (7 bases). Germline V lookup: CDR1 DFQATT, CDR2 SNEGSKA (reference sequence). Trimming removed 4 bases from V and 5 bases from J, with 17 bases in between. CDR3 length: 14 residues. The CDR3 is CSANEGGPTETQYF. CDR3 in DNA: TGCAGTGCTAACGAGGGGGGGCCGACGGAGACCCAGTACTTC.